What follows describes a single T cell receptor beta chain. What it binds is unknown. For the second PCR, which ran for about 6 to 11 cycles, a sample-barcoded 5' primer and a J-beta primer mix were used. Each cDNA molecule was tagged by a template-switch adaptor that had 12 random nucleotides. Every sample produced at least 3 million CDR3-containing paired-end reads. TCRdb called the 5' RACE reads again in MiXCR, with one record for every CDR3 protein. The table lists more than 550,000 distinct CDR3 sequences, 20% to 25% of them singletons. This specimen comes from a study of blood T cells in healthy people across ages. The study, taken as a whole, reports: There was a strong correlation between TCR beta diversity and naive T cell percentage.

Sequencing input: blood. The clonotype originates from a man in his 70s in good health.

Here the CDR3 DNA reads TGCGCCAGCAGCGCGCCGGGACAGGGAGGACAAAACGGTGAAGCTTTCTTT. Residues: CASSAPGQGGQNGEAFF. This chain connects TRBV5-1 to TRBJ1-1, with 9 bases matching TRBD1. The V gene end was trimmed by 4 bases and the J gene end by 7 bases; junction bases not matched to a gene: 17. This CDR3 spans 17 amino acids. The germline gives CDR1 SGHRS, CDR2 YFSETQ.